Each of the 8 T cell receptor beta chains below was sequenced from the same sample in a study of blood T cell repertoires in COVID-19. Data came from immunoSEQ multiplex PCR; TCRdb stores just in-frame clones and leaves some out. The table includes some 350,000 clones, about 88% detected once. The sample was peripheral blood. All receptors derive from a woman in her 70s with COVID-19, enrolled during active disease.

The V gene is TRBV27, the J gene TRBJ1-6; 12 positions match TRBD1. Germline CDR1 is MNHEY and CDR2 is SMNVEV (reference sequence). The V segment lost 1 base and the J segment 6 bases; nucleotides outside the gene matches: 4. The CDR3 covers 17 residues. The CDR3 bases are TGTGCCAGCAGTTTATTTGGGACAGGGGGCCGTAATTCACCCCTCCACTTT. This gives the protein CASSLFGTGGRNSPLHF.

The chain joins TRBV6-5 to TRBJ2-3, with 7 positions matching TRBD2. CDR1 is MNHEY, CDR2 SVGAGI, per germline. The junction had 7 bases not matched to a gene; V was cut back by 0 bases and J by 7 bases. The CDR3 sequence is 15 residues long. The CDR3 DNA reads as TGTGCCAGCAGTTACTCGAAAGCGGGACCCTATACGCAGTATTTT. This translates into CASSYSKAGPYTQYF.

The CDR3 bases are TGTGCCAGCAGTTTTTCACTTGACGAGCAGTACTTC. Translation: CASSFSLDEQYF. The gene calls are TRBV12-3 or TRBV12-4 and TRBJ2-7; D not resolved. The CDR3 consists of 12 residues. V was trimmed by 3 bases and J by 5 bases, leaving 8 bases between them.

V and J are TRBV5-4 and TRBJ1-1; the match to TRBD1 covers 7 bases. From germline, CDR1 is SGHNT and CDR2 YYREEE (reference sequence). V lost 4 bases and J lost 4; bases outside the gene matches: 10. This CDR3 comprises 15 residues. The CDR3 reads CASSPRAGGTTEAFF. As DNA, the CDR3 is TGTGCCAGCAGCCCCCGGGCAGGGGGGACCACTGAAGCTTTCTTT.

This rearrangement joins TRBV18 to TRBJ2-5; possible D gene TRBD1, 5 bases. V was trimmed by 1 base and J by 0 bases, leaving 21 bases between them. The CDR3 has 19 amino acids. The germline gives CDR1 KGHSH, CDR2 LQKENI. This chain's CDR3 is CASSPRLGASSGNQETQYF. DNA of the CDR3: TGTGCCAGCTCACCACGGCTTGGGGCATCGTCAGGCAACCAAGAGACCCAGTACTTC.

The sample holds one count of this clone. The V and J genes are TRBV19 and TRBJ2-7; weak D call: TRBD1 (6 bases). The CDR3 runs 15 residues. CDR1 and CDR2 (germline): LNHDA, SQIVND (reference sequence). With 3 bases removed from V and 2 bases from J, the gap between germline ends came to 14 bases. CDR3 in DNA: TGTGCCAGTAGTATGGTCTGGACAGCTACCTACGAGCAGTACTTC. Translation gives CASSMVWTATYEQYF.

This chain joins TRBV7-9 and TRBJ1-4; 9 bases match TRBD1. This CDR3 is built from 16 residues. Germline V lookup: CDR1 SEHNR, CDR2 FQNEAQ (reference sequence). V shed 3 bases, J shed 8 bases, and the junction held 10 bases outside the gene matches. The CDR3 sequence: CASSFPPTGGEEKLFF. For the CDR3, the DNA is TGTGCCAGCAGCTTCCCACCGACAGGGGGAGAAGAAAAACTGTTTTTT. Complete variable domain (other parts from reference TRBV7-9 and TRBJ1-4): DTGVSQNPRHKITKRGQNVTFRCDPISEHNRLYWYRQTLGQGPEFLTYFQNEAQLEKSRLLSDRFSAERPKGSFSTLEIQRTEQGDSAMYLCASSFPPTGGEEKLFFGSGTQLSVL.

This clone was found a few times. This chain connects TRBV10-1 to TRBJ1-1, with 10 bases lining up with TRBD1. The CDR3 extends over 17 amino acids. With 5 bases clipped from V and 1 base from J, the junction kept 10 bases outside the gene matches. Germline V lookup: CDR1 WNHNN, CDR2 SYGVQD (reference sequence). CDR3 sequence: CASSNRDRGSPNTEAFF. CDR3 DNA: TGCGCCAGCAGTAACCGGGACAGGGGCTCTCCGAACACTGAAGCTTTCTTT.